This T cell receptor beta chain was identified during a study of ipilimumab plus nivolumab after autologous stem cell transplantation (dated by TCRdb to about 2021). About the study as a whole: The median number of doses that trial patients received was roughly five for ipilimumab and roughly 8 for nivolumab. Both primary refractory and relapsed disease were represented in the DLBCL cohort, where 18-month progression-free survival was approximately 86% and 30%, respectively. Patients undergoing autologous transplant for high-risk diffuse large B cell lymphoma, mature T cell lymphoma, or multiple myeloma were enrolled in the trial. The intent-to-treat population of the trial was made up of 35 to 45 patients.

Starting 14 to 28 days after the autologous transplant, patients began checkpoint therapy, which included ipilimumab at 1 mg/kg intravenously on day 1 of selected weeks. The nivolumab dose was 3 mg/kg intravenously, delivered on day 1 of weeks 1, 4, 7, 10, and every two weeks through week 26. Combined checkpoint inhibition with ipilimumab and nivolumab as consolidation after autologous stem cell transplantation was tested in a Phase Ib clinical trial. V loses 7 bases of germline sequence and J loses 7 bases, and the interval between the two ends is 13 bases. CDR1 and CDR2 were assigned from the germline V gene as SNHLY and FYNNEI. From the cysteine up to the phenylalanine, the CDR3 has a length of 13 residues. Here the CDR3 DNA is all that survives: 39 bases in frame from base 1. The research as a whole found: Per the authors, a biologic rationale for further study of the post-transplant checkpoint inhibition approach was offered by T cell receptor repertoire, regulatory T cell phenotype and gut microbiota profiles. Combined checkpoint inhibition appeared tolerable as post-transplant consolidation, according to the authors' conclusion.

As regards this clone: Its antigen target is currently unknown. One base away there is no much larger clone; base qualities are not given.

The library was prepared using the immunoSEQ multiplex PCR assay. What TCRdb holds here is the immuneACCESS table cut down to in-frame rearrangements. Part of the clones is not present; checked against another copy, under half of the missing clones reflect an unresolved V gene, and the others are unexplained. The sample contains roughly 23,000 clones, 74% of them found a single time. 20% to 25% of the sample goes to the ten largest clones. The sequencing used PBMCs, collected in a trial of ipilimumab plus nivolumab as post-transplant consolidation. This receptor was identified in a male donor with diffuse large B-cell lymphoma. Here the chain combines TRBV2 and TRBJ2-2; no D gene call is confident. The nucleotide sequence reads TGTGCCAGCAATGGGGTCGAATTCGGGGAGCTGTTTTTT. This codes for CASNGVEFGELFF.